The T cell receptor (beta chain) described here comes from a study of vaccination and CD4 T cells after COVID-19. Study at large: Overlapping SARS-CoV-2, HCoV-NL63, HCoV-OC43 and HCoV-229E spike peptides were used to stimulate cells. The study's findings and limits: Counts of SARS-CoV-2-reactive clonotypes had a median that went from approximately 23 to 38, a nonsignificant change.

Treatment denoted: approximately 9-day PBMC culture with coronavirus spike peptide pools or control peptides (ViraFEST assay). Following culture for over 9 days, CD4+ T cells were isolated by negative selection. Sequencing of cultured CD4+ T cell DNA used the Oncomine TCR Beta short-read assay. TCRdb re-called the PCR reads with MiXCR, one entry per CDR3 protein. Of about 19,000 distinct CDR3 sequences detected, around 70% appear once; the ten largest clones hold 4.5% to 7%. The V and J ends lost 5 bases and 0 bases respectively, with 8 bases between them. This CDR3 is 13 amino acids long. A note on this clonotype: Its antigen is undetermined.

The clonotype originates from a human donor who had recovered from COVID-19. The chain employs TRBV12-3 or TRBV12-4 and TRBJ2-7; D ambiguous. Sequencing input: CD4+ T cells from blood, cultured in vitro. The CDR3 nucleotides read TGTGCCAGCAGTCTTTCAAGCTCCTACGAGCAGTACTTC. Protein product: CASSLSSSYEQYF.